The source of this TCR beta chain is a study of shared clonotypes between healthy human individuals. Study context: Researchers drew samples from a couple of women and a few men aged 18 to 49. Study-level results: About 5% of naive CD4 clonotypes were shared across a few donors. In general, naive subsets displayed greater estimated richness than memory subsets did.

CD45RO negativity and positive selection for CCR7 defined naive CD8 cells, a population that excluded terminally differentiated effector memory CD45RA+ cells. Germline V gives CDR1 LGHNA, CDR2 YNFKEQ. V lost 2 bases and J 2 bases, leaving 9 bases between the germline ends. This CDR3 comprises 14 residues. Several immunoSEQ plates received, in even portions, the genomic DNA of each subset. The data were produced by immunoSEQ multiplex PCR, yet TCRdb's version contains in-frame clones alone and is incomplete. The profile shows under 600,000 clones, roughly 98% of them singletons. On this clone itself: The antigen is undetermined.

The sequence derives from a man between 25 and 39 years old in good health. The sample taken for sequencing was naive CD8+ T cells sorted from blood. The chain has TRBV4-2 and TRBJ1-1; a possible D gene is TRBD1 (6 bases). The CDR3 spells CASSQTQGNTEAFF. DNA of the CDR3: TGTGCCAGCAGCCAAACACAGGGCAACACTGAAGCTTTCTTT.